These 28 T cell receptor beta chains originate from one sample sequenced in a study of blood T cell repertoires in COVID-19. The repertoire was sequenced with immunoSEQ multiplex PCR; TCRdb's copy has only in-frame clones and lacks some. The sample holds 250,000 or so clones, 85% to 90% seen once. Sequenced: peripheral blood. The receptors were sampled from a woman between 65 and 79 years old with active or convalescent COVID-19.

This clone was counted a few times. The chain has TRBV6-5 and TRBJ2-5; tentative D call: TRBD2 (7 bases). V dropped 6 bases and J dropped 4 bases, with 18 bases sitting between them. The CDR3 sequence is 15 residues long. Germline V gives CDR1 MNHEY, CDR2 SVGAGI. CDR3 in amino acids: CASSFGTTRGETQYF. The CDR3 bases are TGTGCCAGCAGCTTCGGGACTACCAGGGGAGAGACCCAGTACTTC.

This clone occurred a few times. This sample includes further DNA sequences coding for the same CDR3. The V call is TRBV7-2, the J call TRBJ1-2; D is unresolved. Between the trimmed V and J ends, which lost 0 bases and 2 bases, there was a span of 4 bases. The CDR3 runs 13 residues. Germline V gene data show CDR1 as SGHTA and CDR2 as FQGNSA. CDR3 in amino acids: CASSLARNYGYTF. DNA of the CDR3: TGTGCCAGCAGCTTAGCCCGGAACTATGGCTACACCTTC.

The chain links TRBV10-1 to TRBJ1-2; possible D gene TRBD1, 6 bases. There are 15 residues in the CDR3. Trimming shortened V by 0 bases and J by 8 bases, and 16 bases separated the two germline ends. Germline CDR1 reads WNHNN; CDR2 reads SYGVQD (reference sequence). CDR3 coding DNA: TGCGCCAGCAGTGAGTCGATTCAGGGGCCGTTAGGCTACACCTTC. Its translation is CASSESIQGPLGYTF.

This sequence joins TRBV7-2 and TRBJ2-1, with D possibly matching TRBD1 (5 bases). V shed 4 bases and J shed 3 bases, with 10 bases lying between them. The CDR3 is 14 residues long. Germline CDR1 and CDR2: SGHTA and FQGNSA. The DNA of the CDR3 is TGTGCCAGCAGCTCGGACACTTTCTACAATGAGCAGTTCTTC. Translating it yields CASSSDTFYNEQFF.

The chain combines TRBV6-5 with TRBJ1-1, with D possibly being TRBD1 (6 bases). Germline loops: CDR1 MNHEY, CDR2 SVGAGI. Trimming took 6 bases from V and 4 from J, leaving 15 bases between them. The CDR3 is made up of 14 amino acids. CDR3: CASRGDTAGTEAFF. DNA of the CDR3: TGTGCCAGCAGGGGGGACACCGCGGGCACTGAAGCTTTCTTT.

The chain joins TRBV21-1 to TRBJ1-2; the D segment call TRBD1 is taken from the table without a DNA check. TRBV21-1 constitutes a pseudogene. The CDR3 runs to 17 residues. The DNA of the CDR3 is TGTGCCAGCAGCAAAGAATTGAGGGACAGCAGGAACTATGGCTACACCTTC. Amino acids: CASSKELRDSRNYGYTF.

This chain links TRBV7-9 with TRBJ2-2, with TRBD1 matching over 9 bases. V trimming: 1 base; J trimming: 3 bases; junction bases outside the gene matches: 0. The CDR3 sequence is 15 residues long. Looked up from germline, CDR1 is SEHNR and CDR2 is FQNEAQ (reference sequence). CDR3 protein: CASSLGTGDTGELFF. CDR3 sequence (DNA): TGTGCCAGCAGCTTAGGGACAGGGGACACCGGGGAGCTGTTTTTT.

In this sample, this clone turned up once. V is TRBV7-9 and J is TRBJ2-5, with no clear D. This CDR3 has 12 residues. The germline V gene has CDR1 SEHNR and CDR2 FQNEAQ (reference sequence). Trimming removed 7 bases from V and 2 bases from J, with 8 bases in between. The CDR3 protein is CASTSLQETQYF. The CDR3 DNA sequence: TGTGCCAGCACATCCTTGCAAGAGACCCAGTACTTC.

The chain recombines TRBV7-9 with TRBJ2-7, with 7 bases fitting TRBD1. V lost 0 bases to trimming and J lost 6 bases; unmatched junction nucleotides: 8. Germline values: CDR1 SEHNR, CDR2 FQNEAQ (reference sequence). This CDR3 spans 15 amino acids. The CDR3 spells CASSLARTGLGEQYF. In DNA form, the CDR3 reads TGTGCCAGCAGCTTAGCGAGGACAGGACTGGGCGAGCAGTACTTC. Together with reference TRBV7-9 and TRBJ2-7, the CDR3 gives the full variable domain: DTGVSQNPRHKITKRGQNVTFRCDPISEHNRLYWYRQTLGQGPEFLTYFQNEAQLEKSRLLSDRFSAERPKGSFSTLEIQRTEQGDSAMYLCASSLARTGLGEQYFGPGTRLTVT.

V and J are TRBV11-3 and TRBJ2-1, with 9 positions matching TRBD2. The germline CDR1 and CDR2 sequences are SGHNT and YENEEA. Losses at the gene ends were 5 bases for V and 3 bases for J; bases not matched to a gene: 8. The CDR3 is 16 residues long. The CDR3 sequence is CASSRRLAEDYNEQFF. In DNA form, the CDR3 reads TGTGCCAGCAGCCGCAGACTAGCGGAGGACTACAATGAGCAGTTCTTC.

V is TRBV2 and J is TRBJ2-7; D gene ambiguous. The CDR3 has 11 amino acids. Per the germline V gene, CDR1 is SNHLY and CDR2 is FYNNEI. V shed 4 bases and J shed 4 bases, with 5 bases lying between them. CDR3 bases: TGTGCCAGCAGTGTACGGTACGAGCAGTACTTC. Translated: CASSVRYEQYF.

The rearrangement uses TRBV5-1 and TRBJ1-2; 9 nucleotides line up with TRBD1. The CDR3 is made up of 15 amino acids. Germline V CDR1 and CDR2: SGHRS, YFSETQ. V shed 4 bases and J 6 bases; nucleotides not matched to a gene: 10. The CDR3 loop is CASSGLPGTGNGYTF. The CDR3 nucleotides read TGCGCCAGCAGCGGACTTCCCGGGACAGGGAATGGCTACACCTTC.

The V gene is TRBV2, the J gene TRBJ1-3; D not certain. V lost 5 bases and J lost 1, with 6 bases in between. Germline V CDR1 and CDR2: SNHLY, FYNNEI. The length of the CDR3 is 13 residues. Here the CDR3 DNA reads TGTGCCAGCAGTACGGAGTCTGGAAACACCATATATTTT. It encodes CASSTESGNTIYF. The full variable domain, with the rest looked up from reference TRBV2 and TRBJ1-3, is EPEVTQTPSHQVTQMGQEVILRCVPISNHLYFYWYRQILGQKVEFLVSFYNNEISEKSEIFDDQFSVERPDGSNFTLKIRSTKLEDSAMYFCASSTESGNTIYFGEGSWLTVV.

This chain joins TRBV27 and TRBJ1-5; a weak D match, TRBD1 (5 bases). Germline V lookup: CDR1 MNHEY, CDR2 SMNVEV (reference sequence). CDR3 length: 14 residues. V lost 2 bases to trimming and J lost 3 bases, with 8 bases between them. The CDR3 region has the DNA TGTGCCAGCAGTTTAGGGGCGGTCAATCAGCCCCAGCATTTT. Protein product: CASSLGAVNQPQHF.

This clone is a singleton in its sample. The chain couples TRBV6-5 to TRBJ1-4; 9 bases line up with TRBD1. V lost 0 bases to trimming and J lost 7 bases; unmatched junction nucleotides: 3. The CDR3 has 15 residues. Germline V gene data show CDR1 as MNHEY and CDR2 as SVGAGI. The CDR3 nucleotides are TGTGCCAGCAGTTACTCCACAGGGGGCAGTGAAAAACTGTTTTTT. It codes for CASSYSTGGSEKLFF.

The V and J genes are TRBV6-4 and TRBJ2-3; 8 bases fit TRBD1. J lost 4 bases, V lost 5 bases, and 5 bases had no gene match. Germline lookup yields CDR1 MRHNA and CDR2 SNTAGT. This CDR3 is built from 14 residues. This chain's CDR3 is CASSTGQEADTQYF. DNA of the CDR3: TGTGCCAGCAGTACGGGACAGGAAGCAGATACGCAGTATTTT.

The gene calls are TRBV13 and TRBJ1-3; D may be TRBD1 (6 bases). The V and J ends lost 5 bases and 0 bases respectively, with 11 bases between them. The CDR3 is made up of 15 amino acids. Germline values: CDR1 PRHDT, CDR2 FYEKMQ (reference sequence). The CDR3 reads CASSPGTLSGNTIYF. CDR3 sequence (DNA): TGTGCCAGCAGCCCAGGGACACTCTCTGGAAACACCATATATTTT.

The V call is TRBV19, the J call TRBJ2-3; 7 bases agree with TRBD2. The J segment lost 1 base and the V segment lost 3 bases, leaving 4 bases of the junction unmatched. The CDR3 length is 15 residues. Germline CDR1 reads LNHDA; CDR2 reads SQIVND (reference sequence). CDR3: CASSIGGGGTDTQYF. The CDR3 nucleotides read TGTGCCAGTAGTATCGGCGGGGGTGGCACAGATACGCAGTATTTT.

The chain is built from TRBV2 and TRBJ1-3; TRBD1 is a possible D gene (5 bases). The CDR3 is 13 amino acids. Germline V lookup: CDR1 SNHLY, CDR2 FYNNEI. V was cut by 8 bases and J by 12 bases, with 20 bases left in between. CDR3 in amino acids: CASQVQGTGDIYF. In DNA, the CDR3 is TGTGCCAGCCAGGTCCAGGGCACGGGGGACATATATTTT.

This rearrangement joins TRBV6-5 to TRBJ2-1; TRBD1 aligns across 8 bases. The germline CDR1 and CDR2 sequences are MNHEY and SVGAGI. The CDR3 is 15 amino acids. The V and J ends lost 2 bases and 3 bases, in that order; junction bases with no gene match: 3. In nucleotides, the CDR3 is TGTGCCAGCAGTTACGCAGGGGGCGGCTACAATGAGCAGTTCTTC. As protein: CASSYAGGGYNEQFF.

The V and J genes are TRBV29-1 and TRBJ1-2; D is unclear. The CDR3 sequence is 12 residues long. V was pared by 3 bases and J by 1 base, with 6 bases between. Germline V gene sequence: CDR1 SQVTM, CDR2 ANQGSEA. As DNA, the CDR3 is TGCAGCGTTGAGTTGAGTAACTATGGCTACACCTTC. Amino acid sequence: CSVELSNYGYTF.

This chain links TRBV19 with TRBJ1-2; 9 nucleotides line up with TRBD1. V lost 3 bases, J lost 6 bases, and 5 bases stayed unmatched. The length of the CDR3 is 14 residues. Germline values: CDR1 LNHDA, CDR2 SQIVND (reference sequence). This CDR3 is CASSMTGTGNGYTF. In nucleotides, the CDR3 is TGTGCCAGTAGTATGACCGGGACAGGGAATGGCTACACCTTC.

The chain joins TRBV18 to TRBJ2-5, with 10 bases aligning to TRBD1. Germline values: CDR1 KGHSH, CDR2 LQKENI. The CDR3 spans 15 residues. J gave up 4 bases and V 6 bases, and 8 bases lay outside the gene matches. The CDR3: CASSRQGAPGETQYF. The DNA for the CDR3 is TGTGCCAGCTCTCGACAGGGGGCGCCTGGAGAGACCCAGTACTTC.

Of note for this clone: The junction departs from germline at one end; a sequencing error may be responsible. The rearrangement uses TRBV6-5 and TRBJ1-1; 8 nucleotides match TRBD1. This CDR3 has 12 amino acids. Germline V gene sequence: CDR1 MNHEY, CDR2 SVGAGI. In DNA, the CDR3 is TGCCGAACCAGGGGGCTTGGCACTGAAGCTTTCTTT. Translated: CRTRGLGTEAFF.

V is TRBV5-6 and J is TRBJ1-1; 7 positions agree with TRBD1. Trimming at V came to 1 base and at J to 6 bases, leaving 6 bases not matched to a gene. The germline V gene has CDR1 SGHDT and CDR2 YYEEEE. The CDR3 loop spans 14 amino acids. CDR3 DNA: TGTGCCAGCAGCTTGATAGGGGGCTTGTCTGAAGCTTTCTTT. Amino acids: CASSLIGGLSEAFF.

The CDR3: CATSDPGDSLTDTQYF. For the CDR3, the DNA is TGTGCCACCAGTGACCCCGGGGACAGCCTGACAGATACGCAGTATTTT. The chain links TRBV24-1 to TRBJ2-3, with 7 bases fitting TRBD1. CDR1 is KGHDR and CDR2 is SFDVKD in the germline V gene. The junction had 9 bases not matched to a gene; V was cut back by 4 bases and J by 3 bases. CDR3 length: 16 residues.

The chain joins TRBV9 to TRBJ1-1; weak D call: TRBD1 (6 bases). Germline V gives CDR1 SGDLS, CDR2 YYNGEE. Trimming took off 0 bases at V and 7 bases at J, with 16 bases between the two ends. The CDR3 runs to 15 residues. The CDR3: CASSVGVRGGGEAFF. The CDR3 coding sequence is TGTGCCAGCAGCGTAGGGGTAAGGGGAGGGGGTGAAGCTTTCTTT.

The J gene is TRBJ1-1, the V gene TRBV7-9, with a possible D match to TRBD1 (5 bases). V lost 5 bases, J lost 5 bases, and 12 bases lay in between. The CDR3 extends over 13 amino acids. Germline-derived CDR1 and CDR2 are SEHNR and FQNEAQ (reference sequence). CDR3 protein: CASSTGGRTEAFF. CDR3 nucleotide sequence: TGTGCCAGCAGCACCGGGGGGAGGACTGAAGCTTTCTTT. Based on the CDR3 plus reference TRBV7-9 and TRBJ1-1, the full variable domain is DTGVSQNPRHKITKRGQNVTFRCDPISEHNRLYWYRQTLGQGPEFLTYFQNEAQLEKSRLLSDRFSAERPKGSFSTLEIQRTEQGDSAMYLCASSTGGRTEAFFGQGTRLTVV.